The 25 T cell receptor beta chains below were found in one sample sequenced in a study of CD8 T cells in ankylosing spondylitis. Study-wide findings and caveats: Made up of fewer than 10 highly homologous variants, a TCR beta motif appeared characteristic of ankylosing spondylitis blood.

TCRdb independently ran MiXCR on the 5' RACE reads; one entry per CDR3 protein. The sample records roughly 370,000 distinct CDR3 sequences, approximately 20% being singletons. For these TCRs, the target antigens are not known. The sequenced material came from blood, either unsorted or a sorted T cell fraction (not recorded which). Source of these receptors: a male donor with ankylosing spondylitis.

The rearrangement joins TRBV15 to TRBJ2-1; 8 bases agree with TRBD1. Germline CDR1 and CDR2: LNHNV and YYDKDF (reference sequence). This CDR3 is 15 amino acids long. The V gene end was trimmed by 0 bases and the J gene end by 8 bases; junction bases not matched to a gene: 6. CDR3 DNA sequence: TGTGCCACCAGCAGAGATTGGCAGGGGGCCGATGAGCAGTTCTTC. This codes for CATSRDWQGADEQFF.

The chain uses TRBV6-1 and TRBJ1-2; TRBD1 aligns across 7 bases. Germline CDR1 reads MNHNS; CDR2 reads SASEGT. The V gene end was trimmed by 6 bases and the J gene end by 4 bases; junction bases not matched to a gene: 8. The CDR3 has 14 amino acids. The CDR3 DNA reads TGTGCCAGCAGAACAGACAGGGTCGGCTATGGCTACACCTTC. Amino acid sequence: CASRTDRVGYGYTF.

This chain uses TRBV6-4 with TRBJ1-1, with D unclear. The germline V gene encodes CDR1 MRHNA and CDR2 SNTAGT. V gave up 5 bases and J gave up 4 bases, with 11 bases separating them. The CDR3 loop spans 13 amino acids. The CDR3 DNA follows: TGTGCCAGCAGTAAGGGCTTGTTCACTGAAGCTTTCTTT. Protein sequence: CASSKGLFTEAFF.

This clonotype appeared a few times. This sequence joins TRBV7-2 and TRBJ2-5; 7 nucleotides line up with TRBD1. This CDR3 has 13 amino acids. Germline V gives CDR1 SGHTA, CDR2 FQGNSA. V lost 7 bases and J lost 5; bases outside the gene matches: 7. The chain's CDR3 is CASTIRTGETQYF. CDR3 nucleotides: TGTGCCAGCACCATCCGGACAGGCGAGACCCAGTACTTC.

V usage is TRBV12-3 or TRBV12-4 and J usage is TRBJ2-1; 10 bases line up with TRBD2. V lost 4 bases, J lost 6 bases, and 6 bases stayed unmatched. The CDR3 loop spans 15 amino acids. This chain's CDR3 is CASSSPGLASNEQFF. The CDR3 coding sequence is TGTGCCAGCAGTTCACCGGGACTAGCGAGCAATGAGCAGTTCTTC.

The V and J genes are TRBV10-3 and TRBJ1-1; TRBD1 might be the D (5 bases). Germline V gene sequence: CDR1 ENHRY, CDR2 SYGVKD. CDR3 length: 14 residues. Trimming took 2 bases from V and 6 from J, leaving 13 bases between them. CDR3 bases: TGTGCCATCAGTGAGGCTCAGGGTGGAGCTGAAGCTTTCTTT. This encodes CAISEAQGGAEAFF.

The rearrangement links TRBV3-1 to TRBJ2-2; D is tentatively TRBD1 or TRBD2 (5 bases each). CDR3 size: 17 residues. Germline V gives CDR1 LGHDT, CDR2 YNNKEL (reference sequence). The V gene lost 3 bases and the J gene lost 4 bases, with 18 bases spanning the gap. The CDR3 DNA follows: TGTGCCAGCAGCCAGCGTCAGGGATATGGAGGCACCGGGGAGCTGTTTTTT. The encoded protein is CASSQRQGYGGTGELFF. Supplemented by reference TRBV3-1 and TRBJ2-2, the full variable domain reads DTAVSQTPKYLVTQMGNDKSIKCEQNLGHDTMYWYKQDSKKFLKIMFSYNNKELIINETVPNRFSPKSPDKAHLNLHINSLELGDSAVYFCASSQRQGYGGTGELFFGEGSRLTVL.

V usage is TRBV10-3 and J usage is TRBJ2-2, with a weak D call TRBD1 (6 bases). CDR1 and CDR2 (germline): ENHRY, SYGVKD. The CDR3 spans 14 residues. Trimming removed 8 bases from V and 5 bases from J, with 15 bases in between. This CDR3 reads CAIQRGTVTGELFF. The CDR3 coding sequence is TGTGCCATCCAGAGGGGGACGGTGACCGGGGAGCTGTTTTTT.

The genes are TRBV5-4 and TRBJ1-2, with 7 positions matching TRBD1. The CDR3 sequence is 16 residues long. Germline lookup yields CDR1 SGHNT and CDR2 YYREEE (reference sequence). Trimming at V came to 0 bases and at J to 0 bases, leaving 5 bases not matched to a gene. The CDR3 DNA is TGTGCCAGCAGCTTGGTCGGGACAGAATCTAACTATGGCTACACCTTC. Protein sequence: CASSLVGTESNYGYTF.

This clonotype was seen repeatedly, ten times or more. V gene TRBV29-1 combines with J gene TRBJ2-1; weak D call: TRBD2 (5 bases). The germline V gene encodes CDR1 SQVTM and CDR2 ANQGSEA. Trimming shortened V by 2 bases and J by 12 bases, and 11 bases separated the two germline ends. CDR3 size: 11 residues. The CDR3 sequence is CSVELNGVQFF. CDR3 DNA: TGCAGCGTTGAACTGAACGGGGTGCAGTTCTTC.

V is TRBV7-9 and J is TRBJ1-4, with 9 bases aligning to TRBD1. The germline V gene encodes CDR1 SEHNR and CDR2 FQNEAQ (reference sequence). This CDR3 comprises 14 residues. The V segment lost 3 bases and the J segment 5 bases; nucleotides outside the gene matches: 1. The CDR3 DNA follows: TGTGCCAGCAGCTTTACAGGGGGCAATGAAAAACTGTTTTTT. The encoded protein is CASSFTGGNEKLFF. The entire variable domain, with the rest obtained from reference TRBV7-9 and TRBJ1-4, is as follows: DTGVSQNPRHKITKRGQNVTFRCDPISEHNRLYWYRQTLGQGPEFLTYFQNEAQLEKSRLLSDRFSAERPKGSFSTLEIQRTEQGDSAMYLCASSFTGGNEKLFFGSGTQLSVL.

This chain uses TRBV3-1 with TRBJ2-5, with 12 bases matching TRBD2. The CDR3 sequence is 13 residues long. With V trimmed by 10 bases and J by 2 bases, 2 bases remained unmatched. From germline, CDR1 is LGHDT and CDR2 YNNKEL (reference sequence). The CDR3 nucleotides read TGTGCCACAGGACTAGCGGGACAAGAGACCCAGTACTTC. Encoded protein: CATGLAGQETQYF.

The count of this clonotype is one. J is TRBJ2-2 and V is TRBV7-8; 10 positions match TRBD1. The V segment lost 5 bases and the J segment 4 bases; nucleotides outside the gene matches: 4. The CDR3 sequence is 15 residues long. Germline CDR1 is SGHVS and CDR2 is FQNEAQ. CDR3 region: CASSRQGARTGELFF. The CDR3 DNA sequence: TGTGCCAGCAGCCGACAGGGGGCTCGCACCGGGGAGCTGTTTTTT.

CDR3 DNA sequence: TGCAGTGCTAGAGGACCGGGCAACTCCTACAATGAGCAGTTCTTC. Its protein is CSARGPGNSYNEQFF. The chain combines TRBV20-1 with TRBJ2-1; D unresolved. This CDR3 contains 15 residues. CDR1 is DFQATT, CDR2 SNEGSKA, per germline (reference sequence). V gave up 1 base and J gave up 0 bases, with 10 bases separating them.

This clonotype was seen more than once but under ten times. This chain links TRBV5-1 with TRBJ1-1, with a weak D call TRBD1 (5 bases). This CDR3 comprises 13 residues. Germline CDR1 SGHRS, CDR2 YFSETQ. Trimming stripped 4 bases from V and 5 bases from J, with 12 bases between. For the CDR3, the DNA is TGCGCCAGCAGCATAGACAGAGGGACTGAAGCTTTCTTT. This encodes CASSIDRGTEAFF.

The sample holds a few counts of this clonotype. The rearrangement links TRBV6-2 or TRBV6-3 to TRBJ2-1; perhaps D is TRBD1 or TRBD2 (5 bases each). Germline CDR1 is MNHEY and CDR2 is SVGEGT. The CDR3 sequence is 12 residues long. With 9 bases removed from V and 10 bases from J, the gap between germline ends came to 16 bases. The CDR3 sequence: CASRLFWGEQFF. The CDR3 DNA reads as TGTGCCAGTAGACTATTTTGGGGCGAGCAGTTCTTC.

V and J are TRBV20-1 and TRBJ2-4; D is perhaps TRBD2 (5 bases). The CDR3 is 11 residues long. CDR1 DFQATT and CDR2 SNEGSKA come from the germline V gene (reference sequence). Trimming left V 1 base short and J 12 bases short, with 10 bases between. The CDR3 sequence is CSARVDSNQYF. Written as DNA, the CDR3 is TGCAGTGCTAGAGTGGACTCCAATCAGTACTTC.

This clonotype has more than one count but fewer than ten. This chain joins TRBV7-2 and TRBJ1-2, with a possible D match to TRBD1 (5 bases). CDR3 length: 13 residues. Germline lookup yields CDR1 SGHTA and CDR2 FQGNSA. V lost 1 base to trimming and J lost 7 bases, with 10 bases between them. The CDR3 here is CASSLDRQGGYTF. In DNA form, the CDR3 reads TGTGCCAGCAGCTTAGACAGGCAGGGTGGCTACACCTTC.

This clonotype was picked up a small number of times. J is TRBJ2-3 and V is TRBV5-1; 8 bases map to TRBD1. The CDR3 is made up of 16 amino acids. Germline CDR1 reads SGHRS; CDR2 reads YFSETQ. V shed 5 bases, J shed 1 base, and the junction held 9 bases outside the gene matches. CDR3 coding DNA: TGCGCCAGCAGTCCCCGCGACAGGGGAGGCACAGATACGCAGTATTTT. Translating gives CASSPRDRGGTDTQYF.

This chain connects TRBV18 to TRBJ1-6; possible D gene TRBD1, 6 bases. There are 13 residues in the CDR3. From germline, CDR1 is KGHSH and CDR2 LQKENI. The V end lost 5 bases, the J end lost 10 bases, and 12 bases lay between the germline ends. CDR3 DNA: TGTGCCAGCTCAGCCCGACAGGAGTCACCCCTCCACTTT. This translates into CASSARQESPLHF.

A few counts support this clonotype. The chain uses TRBV20-1 and TRBJ2-1; maybe TRBD1 (7 bases). The CDR3 runs to 14 residues. In germline, CDR1 is DFQATT, CDR2 SNEGSKA (reference sequence). V was clipped by 3 bases and J by 10 bases, with 19 bases between them. CDR3: CSARNAGGPREQFF. The CDR3 DNA reads TGCAGTGCTAGGAATGCAGGGGGGCCTAGAGAGCAGTTCTTC.

The CDR3 sequence: CASRKGDIANYGYTF. DNA for the CDR3: TGTGCCAGTAGGAAGGGGGACATAGCTAACTATGGCTACACCTTC. This chain links TRBV19 with TRBJ1-2, with D perhaps matching TRBD1 (6 bases). Trimming removed 6 bases from V and 0 bases from J, with 14 bases in between. This CDR3 spans 15 amino acids. Germline V gene data show CDR1 as LNHDA and CDR2 as SQIVND (reference sequence).

The chain has TRBV28 and TRBJ2-6; 12 nucleotides match TRBD1. The CDR3 consists of 18 residues. V lost 7 bases, J lost 2 bases, and 9 bases stayed unmatched. Germline V lookup: CDR1 MDHEN, CDR2 SYDVKM. In DNA form, the CDR3 reads TGTGCCAGCACCCCAGGGGACAGGGGGCTCACTGGGGCCAACGTCCTGACTTTC. Its translation: CASTPGDRGLTGANVLTF.

The chain employs TRBV6-5 and TRBJ1-5; D is ambiguous. This CDR3 is built from 14 residues. CDR1 and CDR2 from the germline V gene are MNHEY and SVGAGI. The V gene lost 2 bases and the J gene lost 4 bases, with 9 bases spanning the gap. In DNA form, the CDR3 reads TGTGCCAGCAGTTACGAGCAAGGTAATCAGCCCCAGCATTTT. It is translated as CASSYEQGNQPQHF.

The chain joins TRBV27 to TRBJ2-5; the D gene is possibly TRBD2 (5 bases). V lost 4 bases, J lost 6 bases, and 9 bases lay in between. The CDR3 sequence is 12 residues long. CDR1 is MNHEY, CDR2 SMNVEV, per germline (reference sequence). CDR3 loop: CASSSPGKTQYF. CDR3 in DNA: TGTGCCAGCAGTTCCCCCGGGAAGACCCAGTACTTC.